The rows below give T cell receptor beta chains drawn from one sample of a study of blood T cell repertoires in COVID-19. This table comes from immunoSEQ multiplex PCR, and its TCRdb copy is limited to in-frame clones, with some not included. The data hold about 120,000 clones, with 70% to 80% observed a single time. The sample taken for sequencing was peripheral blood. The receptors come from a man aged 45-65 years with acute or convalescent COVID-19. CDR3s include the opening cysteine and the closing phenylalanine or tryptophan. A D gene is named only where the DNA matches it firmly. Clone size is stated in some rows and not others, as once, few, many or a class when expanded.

CDR3: CATSLEGTANTGELFF
DNA: TGTGCCACCAGCTTAGAAGGGACAGCGAACACCGGGGAGCTGTTTTTT
J: TRBJ2-2
D: TRBD1
size: -
V: TRBV15

CDR3: CASSPIGLAKVRGTDTQYF
DNA: TGTGCCAGCAGTCCGATCGGACTAGCGAAGGTCAGGGGCACAGATACGCAGTATTTT
J: TRBJ2-3
D: TRBD2
size: -
V: TRBV28

CDR3: CATSRGIGAGNYGYTF
DNA: TGTGCCACCAGCAGAGGGATCGGGGCGGGGAACTATGGCTACACCTTC
J: TRBJ1-2
D: -
size: -
V: TRBV15

CDR3: CGTGADQETQYF
DNA: TGTGGCACAGGGGCGGACCAAGAGACCCAGTACTTC
J: TRBJ2-5
D: TRBD1
size: -
V: TRBV7-2

CDR3: CASSLDLGTTAWEQFF
DNA: TGTGCCAGCAGCTTGGACCTAGGGACAACAGCATGGGAGCAGTTCTTC
J: TRBJ2-1
D: -
size: few
V: TRBV5-4

CDR3: CASSLDSPDTQYF
DNA: TGCGCCAGCAGCCTCGACTCCCCAGATACGCAGTATTTT
J: TRBJ2-3
D: -
size: -
V: TRBV4-1

CDR3: CASSLDRAPNEKLFF
DNA: TGTGCCAGCAGTTTGGACAGGGCTCCTAATGAAAAACTGTTTTTT
J: TRBJ1-4
D: TRBD1
size: few
V: TRBV11-2

CDR3: CASSLQSGVTEAFF
DNA: TGTGCCAGCAGTTTACAATCAGGGGTCACTGAAGCTTTCTTT
J: TRBJ1-1
D: -
size: -
V: TRBV28

CDR3: CAACGQLQETQYF
DNA: TGCGCCGCTTGTGGACAGCTCCAAGAGACCCAGTACTTC
J: TRBJ2-5
D: -
size: once
V: TRBV10-2

CDR3: CASSSSDRFEETQYF
DNA: -
J: TRBJ2-5
D: -
size: once
V: TRBV28

CDR3: CASSGEGGRERTSTDTQYF
DNA: TGCGCCAGCAGTGGTGAGGGCGGGAGGGAAAGAACTAGCACAGATACGCAGTATTTT
J: TRBJ2-3
D: TRBD2
size: -
V: TRBV10-2

CDR3: CASSLGHSGNTIYF
DNA: TGTGCCAGCAGTTTGGGACACTCTGGAAACACCATATATTTT
J: TRBJ1-3
D: -
size: -
V: TRBV28

CDR3: CASRARQGLPSGNTIYF
DNA: TGTGCCAGTAGGGCTCGACAGGGATTGCCGTCTGGAAACACCATATATTTT
J: TRBJ1-3
D: TRBD1
size: -
V: TRBV19

CDR3: CSVEVGTSGGKTQYF
DNA: TGCAGCGTTGAAGTCGGGACTAGCGGGGGTAAGACCCAGTACTTC
J: TRBJ2-5
D: TRBD2
size: -
V: TRBV29-1

CDR3: CSVRAGSYNEQFF
DNA: TGCAGCGTCAGAGCGGGGTCCTACAATGAGCAGTTCTTC
J: TRBJ2-1
D: TRBD2
size: -
V: TRBV29-1

CDR3: CASSRSLTGAGYTF
DNA: TGTGCCAGTAGTAGAAGCCTGACAGGCGCCGGCTACACCTTC
J: TRBJ1-2
D: -
size: -
V: TRBV19

CDR3: CASRTWRPSYNEQFF
DNA: TGTGCCAGCAGGACGTGGCGGCCCTCCTACAATGAGCAGTTCTTC
J: TRBJ2-1
D: -
size: -
V: TRBV27

CDR3: CASSQQLAGSLGEQFF
DNA: TGTGCCAGCAGCCAACAATTAGCGGGATCCCTCGGCGAGCAGTTCTTC
J: TRBJ2-1
D: TRBD2
size: -
V: TRBV3-1/TRBV3-2

CDR3: CASTALPGYEQYF
DNA: TGTGCCAGCACCGCATTACCGGGATACGAGCAGTACTTC
J: TRBJ2-7
D: -
size: -
V: TRBV7-6

CDR3: CASSLAFGRDYGYTF
DNA: TGTGCCAGCAGCTTAGCGTTCGGCAGGGACTATGGCTACACCTTC
J: TRBJ1-2
D: -
size: -
V: TRBV7-8

CDR3: CASSGEAEQFF
DNA: TGTGCCAGCAGTGGGGAGGCTGAGCAGTTCTTC
J: TRBJ2-1
D: -
size: -
V: TRBV9

CDR3: CASSVASSGGFSDTQYF
DNA: TGTGCCAGCAGCGTAGCTAGTAGCGGGGGTTTTTCAGATACGCAGTATTTT
J: TRBJ2-3
D: TRBD2
size: -
V: TRBV9

CDR3: CASSHLAGETYYNEQFF
DNA: TGCGCCAGCAGCCACCTAGCGGGAGAGACCTACTACAATGAGCAGTTCTTC
J: TRBJ2-1
D: TRBD2
size: -
V: TRBV5-1

CDR3: CASSQDLNQPQHF
DNA: TGTGCCAGCAGCCAAGATCTGAATCAGCCCCAGCATTTT
J: TRBJ1-5
D: -
size: -
V: TRBV3-1/TRBV3-2

CDR3: CASSVGQLNTEAFF
DNA: TGTGCCAGCAGTGTGGGACAGTTGAACACTGAAGCTTTCTTT
J: TRBJ1-1
D: TRBD1
size: -
V: TRBV27

CDR3: CASSLGQVNTGELFF
DNA: TGCGCCAGCAGCTTGGGACAGGTTAACACCGGGGAGCTGTTTTTT
J: TRBJ2-2
D: -
size: -
V: TRBV5-1

CDR3: CASSFGGNSYEQYF
DNA: TGTGCCAGCAGCTTCGGGGGAAACTCCTACGAGCAGTACTTC
J: TRBJ2-7
D: -
size: -
V: TRBV5-6

CDR3: CASSTRTGVGETQYF
DNA: TGCGCCAGCAGCACTCGGACAGGGGTGGGGGAGACCCAGTACTTC
J: TRBJ2-5
D: TRBD1
size: -
V: TRBV5-1

CDR3: CASSEQIRTGKSYEQYF
DNA: TGTGCCAGCAGTGAACAAATCAGAACAGGGAAATCCTACGAGCAGTACTTC
J: TRBJ2-7
D: -
size: -
V: TRBV25-1

CDR3: CSVDADRGDGYTF
DNA: TGCAGCGTTGACGCCGACAGGGGGGATGGCTACACCTTC
J: TRBJ1-2
D: TRBD1
size: -
V: TRBV29-1

CDR3: CASSYIAGGAGELFF
DNA: TGTGCCAGCAGCTACATAGCAGGGGGAGCCGGGGAGCTGTTTTTT
J: TRBJ2-2
D: TRBD1
size: -
V: TRBV11-3

CDR3: CASSVVSDEQFF
DNA: TGTGCCAGCAGCGTAGTGAGCGATGAGCAGTTCTTC
J: TRBJ2-1
D: -
size: -
V: TRBV9

CDR3: CATSDEAGLAGPTDTQYF
DNA: TGTGCCACCAGTGACGAAGCAGGACTAGCGGGACCTACAGATACGCAGTATTTT
J: TRBJ2-3
D: TRBD2
size: -
V: TRBV24-1

CDR3: CASIRTGEGEKLFF
DNA: TGTGCCAGTATACGGACAGGGGAGGGGGAAAAACTGTTTTTT
J: TRBJ1-4
D: TRBD1
size: few
V: TRBV19

CDR3: CASSVGGGQPQHF
DNA: TGTGCCAGCAGTGTGGGAGGGGGTCAGCCCCAGCATTTT
J: TRBJ1-5
D: -
size: -
V: TRBV2

CDR3: CASSIRRNDEQFF
DNA: TGTGCCAGTAGTATAAGGCGGAATGACGAGCAGTTCTTC
J: TRBJ2-1
D: -
size: -
V: TRBV19